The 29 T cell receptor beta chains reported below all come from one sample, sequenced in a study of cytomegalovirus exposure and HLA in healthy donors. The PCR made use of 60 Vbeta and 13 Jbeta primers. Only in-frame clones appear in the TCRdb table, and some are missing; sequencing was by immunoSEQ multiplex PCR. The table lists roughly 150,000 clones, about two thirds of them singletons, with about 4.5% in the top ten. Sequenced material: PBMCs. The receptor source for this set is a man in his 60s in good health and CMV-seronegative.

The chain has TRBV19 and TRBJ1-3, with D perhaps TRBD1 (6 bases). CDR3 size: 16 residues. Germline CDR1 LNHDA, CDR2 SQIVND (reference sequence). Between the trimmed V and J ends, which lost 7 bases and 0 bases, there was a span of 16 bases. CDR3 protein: CASTTQGPHSGNTIYF. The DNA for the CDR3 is TGTGCCAGTACTACCCAGGGGCCCCACTCTGGAAACACCATATATTTT.

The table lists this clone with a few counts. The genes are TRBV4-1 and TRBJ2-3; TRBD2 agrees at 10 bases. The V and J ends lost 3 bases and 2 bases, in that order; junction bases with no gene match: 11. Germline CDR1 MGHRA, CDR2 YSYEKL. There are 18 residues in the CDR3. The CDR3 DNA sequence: TGCGCCAGCAGCCAGAGAGGAGCGGGAGGGCCTCTCACAGATACGCAGTATTTT. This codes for CASSQRGAGGPLTDTQYF.

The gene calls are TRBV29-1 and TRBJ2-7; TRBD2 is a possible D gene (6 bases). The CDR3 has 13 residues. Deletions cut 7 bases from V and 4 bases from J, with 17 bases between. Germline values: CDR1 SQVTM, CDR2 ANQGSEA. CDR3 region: CSAGGDGIYEQYF. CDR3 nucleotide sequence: TGCAGCGCCGGCGGGGACGGAATTTACGAGCAGTACTTC.

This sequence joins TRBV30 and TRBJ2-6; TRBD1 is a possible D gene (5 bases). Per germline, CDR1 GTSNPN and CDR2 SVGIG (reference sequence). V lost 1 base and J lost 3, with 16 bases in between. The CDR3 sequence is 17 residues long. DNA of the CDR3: TGTGCCTGGAGTGACGGATGGGGCTTGAGTGGGGCCAACGTCCTGACTTTC. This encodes CAWSDGWGLSGANVLTF.

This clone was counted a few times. CDR3 sequence (DNA): TGTGCCAGCAGCCAAGAAGTAGCTGCTTCCTACGAGCAGTACTTC. As protein: CASSQEVAASYEQYF. The chain employs TRBV4-2 and TRBJ2-7; D is unclear. Trimming removed 0 bases from V and 1 base from J, with 10 bases in between. The CDR3 loop spans 15 amino acids. The V gene's germline CDR1 is LGHNA and CDR2 YNFKEQ.

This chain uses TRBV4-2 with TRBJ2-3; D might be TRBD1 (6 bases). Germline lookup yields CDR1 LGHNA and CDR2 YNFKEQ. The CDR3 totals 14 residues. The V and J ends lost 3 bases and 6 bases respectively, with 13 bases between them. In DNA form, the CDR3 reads TGTGCCAGCAGCCATGGCAGGGGAATCGATACGCAGTATTTT. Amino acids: CASSHGRGIDTQYF.

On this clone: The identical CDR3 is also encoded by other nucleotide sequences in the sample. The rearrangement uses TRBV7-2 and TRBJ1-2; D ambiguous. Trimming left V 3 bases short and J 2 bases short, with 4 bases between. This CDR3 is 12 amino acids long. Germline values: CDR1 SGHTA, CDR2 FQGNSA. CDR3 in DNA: TGTGCCAGCAGCTTCTCCAACTATGGCTACACCTTC. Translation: CASSFSNYGYTF.

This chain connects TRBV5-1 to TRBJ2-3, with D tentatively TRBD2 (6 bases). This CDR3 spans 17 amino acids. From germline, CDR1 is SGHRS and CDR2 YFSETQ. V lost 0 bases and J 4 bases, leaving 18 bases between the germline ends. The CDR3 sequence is CASSLAAAGRFADTQYF. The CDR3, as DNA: TGCGCCAGCAGCTTGGCCGCGGCGGGAAGGTTCGCAGATACGCAGTATTTT.

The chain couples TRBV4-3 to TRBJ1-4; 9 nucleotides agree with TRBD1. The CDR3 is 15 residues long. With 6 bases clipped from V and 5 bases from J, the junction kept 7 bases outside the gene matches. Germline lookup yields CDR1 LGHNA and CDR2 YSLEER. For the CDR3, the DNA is TGCGCCAGCAGTCTTACCGGGACAGGGAATGAAAAACTGTTTTTT. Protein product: CASSLTGTGNEKLFF.

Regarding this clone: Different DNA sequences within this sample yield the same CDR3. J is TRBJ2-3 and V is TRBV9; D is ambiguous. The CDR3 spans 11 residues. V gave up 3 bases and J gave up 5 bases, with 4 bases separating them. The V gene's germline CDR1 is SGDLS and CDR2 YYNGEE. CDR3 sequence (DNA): TGTGCCAGCAGCGCGAGAGATACGCAGTATTTT. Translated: CASSARDTQYF.

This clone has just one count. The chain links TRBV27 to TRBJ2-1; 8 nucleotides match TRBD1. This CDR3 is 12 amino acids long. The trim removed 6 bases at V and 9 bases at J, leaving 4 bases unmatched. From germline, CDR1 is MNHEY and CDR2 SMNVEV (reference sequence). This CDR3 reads CASSHRGSEQFF. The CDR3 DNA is TGTGCCAGCAGCCACAGGGGGTCTGAGCAGTTCTTC.

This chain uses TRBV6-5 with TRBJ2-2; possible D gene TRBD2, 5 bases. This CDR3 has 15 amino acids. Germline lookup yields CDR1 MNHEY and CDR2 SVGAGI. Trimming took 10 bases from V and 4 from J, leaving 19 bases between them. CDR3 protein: CATTTRAFPTGELFF. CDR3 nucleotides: TGTGCCACCACAACTAGGGCGTTTCCCACCGGGGAGCTGTTTTTT.

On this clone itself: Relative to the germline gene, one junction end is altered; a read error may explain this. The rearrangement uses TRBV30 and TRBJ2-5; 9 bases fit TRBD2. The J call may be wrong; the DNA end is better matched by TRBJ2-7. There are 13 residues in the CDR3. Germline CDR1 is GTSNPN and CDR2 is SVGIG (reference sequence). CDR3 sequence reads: CAWSGGIFYEQYF. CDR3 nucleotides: TGCGCTTGGAGCGGGGGGATTTTCTACGAGCAGTACTTC.

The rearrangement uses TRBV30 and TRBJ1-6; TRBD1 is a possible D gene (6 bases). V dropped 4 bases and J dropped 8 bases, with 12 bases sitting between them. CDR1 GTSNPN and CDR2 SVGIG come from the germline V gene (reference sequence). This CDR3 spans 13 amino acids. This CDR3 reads CAWTNRVDSPLHF. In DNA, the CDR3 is TGTGCCTGGACGAACAGGGTCGATTCACCCCTCCACTTT.

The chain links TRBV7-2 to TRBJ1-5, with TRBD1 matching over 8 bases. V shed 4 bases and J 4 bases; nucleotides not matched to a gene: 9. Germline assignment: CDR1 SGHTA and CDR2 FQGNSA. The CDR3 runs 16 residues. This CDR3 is CASSSPGGAGNQPQHF. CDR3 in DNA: TGTGCCAGCAGCTCCCCAGGGGGCGCGGGTAATCAGCCCCAGCATTTT.

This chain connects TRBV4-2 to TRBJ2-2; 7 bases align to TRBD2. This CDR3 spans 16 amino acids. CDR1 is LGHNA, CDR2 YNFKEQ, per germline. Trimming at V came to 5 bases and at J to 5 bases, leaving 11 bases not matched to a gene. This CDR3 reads CASSGGAGLLTGELFF. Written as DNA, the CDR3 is TGTGCCAGCAGCGGGGGAGCGGGACTATTGACCGGGGAGCTGTTTTTT.

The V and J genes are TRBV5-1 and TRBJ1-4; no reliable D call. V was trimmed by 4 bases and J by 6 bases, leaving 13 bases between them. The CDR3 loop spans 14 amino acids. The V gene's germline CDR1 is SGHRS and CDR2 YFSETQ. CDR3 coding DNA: TGCGCCAGCAGCCTGACGAGGTCCGATGAAAAACTGTTTTTT. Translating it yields CASSLTRSDEKLFF.

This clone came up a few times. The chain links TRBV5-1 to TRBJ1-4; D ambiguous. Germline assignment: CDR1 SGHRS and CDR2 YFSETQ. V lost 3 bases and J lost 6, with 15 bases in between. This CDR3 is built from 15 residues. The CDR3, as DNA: TGCGCCAGCAGCTCTCGGGAGGTCGACGATGAAAAACTGTTTTTT. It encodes CASSSREVDDEKLFF. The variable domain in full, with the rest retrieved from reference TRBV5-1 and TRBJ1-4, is KAGVTQTPRYLIKTRGQQVTLSCSPISGHRSVSWYQQTPGQGLQFLFEYFSETQRNKGNFPGRFSGRQFSNSRSEMNVSTLELGDSALYLCASSSREVDDEKLFFGSGTQLSVL.

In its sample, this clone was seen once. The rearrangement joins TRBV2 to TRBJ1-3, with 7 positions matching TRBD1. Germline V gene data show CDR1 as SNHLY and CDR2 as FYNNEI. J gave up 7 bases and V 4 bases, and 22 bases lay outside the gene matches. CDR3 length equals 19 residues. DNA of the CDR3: TGTGCCAGCAGTGCGGGTATTCGGACAGGAAAACTTCGGAGGAACACCATATATTTT. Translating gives CASSAGIRTGKLRRNTIYF. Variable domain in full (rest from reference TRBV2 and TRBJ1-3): EPEVTQTPSHQVTQMGQEVILRCVPISNHLYFYWYRQILGQKVEFLVSFYNNEISEKSEIFDDQFSVERPDGSNFTLKIRSTKLEDSAMYFCASSAGIRTGKLRRNTIYFGEGSWLTVV.

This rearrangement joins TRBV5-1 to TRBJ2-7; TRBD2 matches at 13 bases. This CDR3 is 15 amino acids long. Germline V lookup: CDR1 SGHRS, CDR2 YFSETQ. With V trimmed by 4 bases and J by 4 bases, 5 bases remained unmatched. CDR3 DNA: TGCGCCAGCAGCCCTCGGACTAGCGGGAGTTACGAGCAGTACTTC. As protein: CASSPRTSGSYEQYF.

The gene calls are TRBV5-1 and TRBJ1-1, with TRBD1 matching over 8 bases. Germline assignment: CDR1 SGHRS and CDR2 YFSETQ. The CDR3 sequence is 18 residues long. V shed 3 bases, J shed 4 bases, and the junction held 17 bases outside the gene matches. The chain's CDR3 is CASSYSWTGSAGSTEAFF. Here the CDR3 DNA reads TGCGCCAGCAGCTACTCGTGGACAGGGTCCGCGGGGAGCACTGAAGCTTTCTTT.

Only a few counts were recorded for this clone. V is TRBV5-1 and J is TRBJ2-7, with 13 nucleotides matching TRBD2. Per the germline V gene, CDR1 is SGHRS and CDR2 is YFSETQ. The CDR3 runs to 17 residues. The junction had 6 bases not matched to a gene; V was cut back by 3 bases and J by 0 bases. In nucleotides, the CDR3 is TGCGCCAGCAGCTCGGGACTAGCGGGAAGGAGCTCCTACGAGCAGTACTTC. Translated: CASSSGLAGRSSYEQYF.

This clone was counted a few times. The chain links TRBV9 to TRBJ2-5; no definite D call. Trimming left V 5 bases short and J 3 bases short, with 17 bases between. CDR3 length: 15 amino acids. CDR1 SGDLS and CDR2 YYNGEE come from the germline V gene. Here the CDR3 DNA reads TGTGCCAGCAGTCAGACCCCTTTAGCAGAAGAGACCCAGTACTTC. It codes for CASSQTPLAEETQYF.

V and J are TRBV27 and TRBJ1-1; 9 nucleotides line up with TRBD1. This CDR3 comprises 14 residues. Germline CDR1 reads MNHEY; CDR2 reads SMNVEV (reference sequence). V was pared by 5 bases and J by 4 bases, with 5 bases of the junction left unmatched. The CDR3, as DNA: TGTGCCAGCAGTCCCGGGACAGGGTCCACTGAAGCTTTCTTT. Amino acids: CASSPGTGSTEAFF.

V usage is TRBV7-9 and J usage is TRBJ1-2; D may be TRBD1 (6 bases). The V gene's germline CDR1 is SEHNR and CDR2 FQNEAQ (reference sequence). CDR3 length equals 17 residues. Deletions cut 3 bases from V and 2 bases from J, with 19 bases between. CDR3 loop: CASSFQREGGRNYGYTF. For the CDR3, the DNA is TGTGCCAGCAGCTTCCAGCGGGAGGGGGGGCGGAACTATGGCTACACCTTC.

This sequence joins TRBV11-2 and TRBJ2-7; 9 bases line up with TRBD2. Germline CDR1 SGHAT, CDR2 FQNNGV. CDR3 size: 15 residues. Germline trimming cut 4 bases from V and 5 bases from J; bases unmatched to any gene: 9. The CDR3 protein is CASSYSGLATHEQYF. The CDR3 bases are TGTGCCAGCAGCTACAGTGGACTAGCGACGCACGAGCAGTACTTC.

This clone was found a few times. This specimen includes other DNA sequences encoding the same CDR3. The CDR3 coding sequence is TGTGCCTGGAGTGTTGCCAGGAACACCGGGGAGCTGTTTTTT. Protein sequence: CAWSVARNTGELFF. The chain has TRBV30 and TRBJ2-2; D call uncertain. The length of the CDR3 is 14 residues. Germline V gene sequence: CDR1 GTSNPN, CDR2 SVGIG (reference sequence). V lost 0 bases to trimming and J lost 1 base, with 6 bases between them.

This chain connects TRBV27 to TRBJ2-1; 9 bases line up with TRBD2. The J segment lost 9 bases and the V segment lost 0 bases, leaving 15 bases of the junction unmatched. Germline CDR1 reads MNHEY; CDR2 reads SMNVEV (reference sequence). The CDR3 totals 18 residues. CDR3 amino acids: CASSLSSSGRYKAAEQFF. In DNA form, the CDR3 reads TGTGCCAGCAGTTTATCTTCCAGCGGGAGGTACAAGGCCGCTGAGCAGTTCTTC.

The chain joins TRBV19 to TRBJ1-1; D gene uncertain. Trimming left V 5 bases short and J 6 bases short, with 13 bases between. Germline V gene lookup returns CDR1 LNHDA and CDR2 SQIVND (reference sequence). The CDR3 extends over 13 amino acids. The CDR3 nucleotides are TGTGCCAGTAGTTTAGGGAGGCTTGCTGAAGCTTTCTTT. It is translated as CASSLGRLAEAFF.